The 3 T cell receptor beta chains given below trace back to one sample, sequenced in a study of spatial heterogeneity in lung cancer. Time point noted: sample taken at primary tumor resection. TCRdb passed the 5' RACE reads through MiXCR, listing each CDR3 protein once. The sample comprises 60,000 to 75,000 distinct CDR3 sequences, nearly 6.5% of which are singletons, and approximately 14% rests with the top ten. The sequences come from PBMCs, collected at surgery. These receptors were collected from a female donor with early-stage non-small cell lung cancer.

This clonotype was counted only a few times. This chain uses TRBV27 with TRBJ1-5; the D is unclear. CDR1 is MNHEY, CDR2 SMNVEV, per germline (reference sequence). V lost 3 bases and J 3 bases, leaving 3 bases between the germline ends. The length of the CDR3 is 12 residues. In DNA form, the CDR3 reads TGTGCCAGCAGTTTCCACAATCAGCCCCAGCATTTT. Protein product: CASSFHNQPQHF.

This clonotype has just a few counts. The chain employs TRBV5-1 and TRBJ2-1, with TRBD2 matching 15 bases. The CDR3 runs to 19 residues. Unmatched junction bases numbered 8, after V lost 4 bases and J lost 0 bases. CDR1 and CDR2 from the germline V gene are SGHRS and YFSETQ. The CDR3 here is CASSLGLAGGLSSYNEQFF. Here the CDR3 DNA reads TGCGCCAGCAGCCTGGGACTAGCGGGGGGACTGAGCTCCTACAATGAGCAGTTCTTC.

In its sample, this clonotype was seen a few times. The chain employs TRBV5-1 and TRBJ2-5, with 9 bases identical to TRBD2. Looked up from germline, CDR1 is SGHRS and CDR2 is YFSETQ. Trimming cost V 4 bases and J 5 bases; bases outside gene matches: 9. The CDR3 contains 15 residues. This CDR3 reads CASSPTLAGDETQYF. DNA of the CDR3: TGCGCCAGCAGCCCCACCTTAGCGGGGGATGAGACCCAGTACTTC. Full variable domain (remainder filled in from reference TRBV5-1 and TRBJ2-5): KAGVTQTPRYLIKTRGQQVTLSCSPISGHRSVSWYQQTPGQGLQFLFEYFSETQRNKGNFPGRFSGRQFSNSRSEMNVSTLELGDSALYLCASSPTLAGDETQYFGPGTRLLVL.